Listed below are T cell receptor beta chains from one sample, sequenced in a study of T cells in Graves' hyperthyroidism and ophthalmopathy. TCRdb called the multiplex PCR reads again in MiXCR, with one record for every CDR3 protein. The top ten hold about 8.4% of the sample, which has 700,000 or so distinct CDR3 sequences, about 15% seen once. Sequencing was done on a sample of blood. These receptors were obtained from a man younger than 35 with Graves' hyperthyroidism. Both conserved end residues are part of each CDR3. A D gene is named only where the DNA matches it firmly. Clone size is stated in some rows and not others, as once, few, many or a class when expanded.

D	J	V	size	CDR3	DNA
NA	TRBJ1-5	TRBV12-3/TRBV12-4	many	CASSRGEGLQHF	TGTGCCAGCAGCCGCGGGGAAGGCCTCCAGCATTTT
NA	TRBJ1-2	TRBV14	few	CASSQDPTYGYTF	TGTGCCAGCAGCCAAGACCCCACCTATGGCTACACCTTC
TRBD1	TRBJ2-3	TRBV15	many	CATSRIRARGSQDTQYF	TGTGCCACCAGCCGTATAAGGGCCAGGGGGTCGCAAGATACGCAGTATTTT
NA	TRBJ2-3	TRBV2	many	CASSSGTPLTDTQYF	TGTGCCAGCAGTTCCGGGACACCGCTCACAGATACGCAGTATTTT
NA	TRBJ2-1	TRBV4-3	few	CASSQAPAGGNEQFF	TGCGCCAGCAGCCAAGCCCCTGCGGGCGGTAATGAGCAGTTCTTC
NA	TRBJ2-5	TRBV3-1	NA	CASSPAAGQEGQYF	TGTGCCAGCAGCCCCGCAGCGGGACAAGAGGGCCAGTACTTC
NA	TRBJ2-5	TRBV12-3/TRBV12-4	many	CASSSHRETQYF	TGTGCCAGCAGTTCCCACAGGGAGACCCAGTACTTC
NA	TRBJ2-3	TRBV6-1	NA	CASSEAGAKDTQYF	TGTGCCAGCAGTGAAGCGGGGGCTAAAGATACGCAGTATTTT
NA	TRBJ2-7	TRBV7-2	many	CASSLARSYEQYF	TGTGCCAGCAGCTTAGCCAGATCCTACGAGCAGTACTTC
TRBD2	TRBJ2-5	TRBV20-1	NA	CSARATSGSPSETQYF	TGCAGTGCTAGAGCGACTAGCGGGAGCCCCTCGGAGACCCAGTACTTC
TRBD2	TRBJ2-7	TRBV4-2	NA	CASSQELAGAEEQYF	TGTGCCAGCAGCCAAGAACTAGCGGGAGCGGAAGAGCAGTACTTC
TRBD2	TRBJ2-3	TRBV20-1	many	CSARKREGTDTQYF	TGCAGTGCTAGAAAGCGGGAGGGCACAGATACGCAGTATTTT
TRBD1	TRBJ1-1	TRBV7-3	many	CASSPSRDRGTEAFF	TGTGCCAGCAGCCCATCCCGGGACAGGGGGACTGAAGCTTTCTTT
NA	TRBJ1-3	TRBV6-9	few	CASSLYSGNTIYF	TGTGCCAGCAGTTTATACTCTGGAAACACCATATATTTT
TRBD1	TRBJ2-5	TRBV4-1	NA	CASSQVGTGGAETQYF	TGCGCCAGCAGCCAAGTAGGGACAGGGGGCGCGGAGACCCAGTACTTC
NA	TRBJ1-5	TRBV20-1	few	CSASRQPNQPQHF	TGCAGTGCTAGTCGTCAGCCCAATCAGCCCCAGCATTTT
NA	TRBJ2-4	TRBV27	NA	CASSPDPYLPKDIQYF	TGTGCCAGCAGTCCCGACCCCTACCTGCCTAAGGACATTCAGTACTTC
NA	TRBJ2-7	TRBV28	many	CASSLITVYEQYF	TGTGCCAGCAGTTTAATCACAGTCTACGAGCAGTACTTC
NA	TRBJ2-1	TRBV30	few	CAWVGGTYNEQFF	TGTGCCTGGGTAGGGGGAACCTACAATGAGCAGTTCTTC
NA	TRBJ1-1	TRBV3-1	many	CASSQDHRDTEAFF	TGTGCCAGCAGCCAAGATCACAGGGATACTGAAGCTTTCTTT
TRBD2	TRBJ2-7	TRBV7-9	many	CASSSGSGREYEQYF	TGTGCCAGCAGCTCCGGGAGCGGGAGGGAGTACGAGCAGTACTTC
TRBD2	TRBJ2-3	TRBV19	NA	CASIAGGDPSTDTQYF	TGTGCCAGCATAGCGGGAGGAGATCCTAGCACAGATACGCAGTATTTT
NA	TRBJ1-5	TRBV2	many	CASRQGLNSNQPQHF	TGTGCCAGCAGACAGGGACTCAATAGCAATCAGCCCCAGCATTTT
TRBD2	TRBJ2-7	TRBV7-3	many	CASSLDAGGFYEQYF	TGTGCCAGCAGCTTAGACGCGGGAGGGTTCTACGAGCAGTACTTC
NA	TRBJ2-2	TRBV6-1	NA	CASAQYSTGELFF	TGTGCCAGCGCGCAGTATAGCACCGGGGAGCTGTTTTTT
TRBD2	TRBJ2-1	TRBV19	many	CASRPREGGDNEQFF	TGTGCCAGTAGACCGCGGGAGGGCGGCGACAATGAGCAGTTCTTC
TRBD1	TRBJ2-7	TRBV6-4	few	CASSDSKETGCSYEQYF	TGTGCCAGCAGTGACTCGAAAGAGACAGGGTGCTCCTACGAGCAGTACTTC
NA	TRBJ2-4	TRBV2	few	CASGRENIQYF	TGTGCCAGCGGCAGGGAAAACATTCAGTACTTC
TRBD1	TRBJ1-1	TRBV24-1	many	CATSDSGGTGLSHTEAFF	TGTGCCACCAGTGATTCAGGGGGGACAGGTCTGTCACACACTGAAGCTTTCTTT
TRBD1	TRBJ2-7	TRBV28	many	CASRGQGASYEQYF	TGTGCCAGCAGGGGACAGGGGGCGTCTTACGAGCAGTACTTC
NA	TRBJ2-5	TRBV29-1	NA	CSVGGAETQYF	TGCAGCGTTGGGGGTGCGGAGACCCAGTACTTC
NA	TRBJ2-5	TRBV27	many	CASSVLGRQEAQYF	TGTGCCAGCAGTGTATTGGGGAGACAAGAGGCCCAGTACTTC
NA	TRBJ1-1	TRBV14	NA	CASSQENSPEAFF	TGTGCCAGCAGCCAAGAAAACAGTCCTGAAGCTTTCTTT
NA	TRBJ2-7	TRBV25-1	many	CASSMGFYEQYF	TGTGCCAGCAGTATGGGTTTCTACGAGCAGTACTTC
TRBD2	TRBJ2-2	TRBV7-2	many	CASRLAGGGELFF	TGTGCCAGCAGACTAGCGGGAGGCGGGGAGCTGTTTTTT
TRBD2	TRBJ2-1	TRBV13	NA	CASSLPGGGSPSYNEQFF	TGTGCCAGCAGCCTCCCGGGAGGGGGGAGCCCTTCCTACAATGAGCAGTTCTTC
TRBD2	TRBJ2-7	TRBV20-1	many	CSAQDRTSGNYEQYF	TGCAGTGCCCAAGATCGGACTAGCGGGAACTACGAGCAGTACTTC
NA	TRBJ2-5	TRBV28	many	CASSIPGASETQYF	TGTGCCAGCAGTATTCCCGGGGCGTCGGAGACCCAGTACTTC
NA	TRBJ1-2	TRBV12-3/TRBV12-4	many	CASSPQGNYGYTF	TGTGCCAGCAGTCCACAGGGTAACTATGGCTACACCTTC
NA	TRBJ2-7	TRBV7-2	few	CASSPSSNYERYF	TGTGCCAGCAGCCCGTCCAGTAACTACGAGCGGTACTTC
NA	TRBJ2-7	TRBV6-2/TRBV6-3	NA	CASSYKLAGSYEQYF	TGTGCCAGCAGTTACAAGTTGGCGGGTTCCTACGAGCAGTACTTC
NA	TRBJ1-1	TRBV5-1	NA	CASSSGDFPMNTEAFF	TGCGCCAGCAGCTCGGGGGACTTTCCCATGAACACTGAAGCTTTCTTT
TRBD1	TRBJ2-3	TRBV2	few	CASSAGPWTGTQYF	TGTGCCAGCAGTGCGGGTCCATGGACAGGTACGCAGTATTTT
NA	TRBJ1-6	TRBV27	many	CASSRDSVGSPLHF	TGTGCCAGCAGCAGGGACTCGGTGGGCTCACCCCTCCACTTT
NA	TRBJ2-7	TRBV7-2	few	CASSLDRASNYEQYF	TGTGCCAGCAGCTTAGACAGAGCCTCAAACTACGAGCAGTACTTC
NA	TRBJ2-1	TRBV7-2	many	CASSLVSQVYNEQFF	TGTGCCAGCAGCTTAGTGAGTCAGGTCTACAATGAGCAGTTCTTC
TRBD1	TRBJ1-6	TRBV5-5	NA	CASSRDRHSPLHF	TGTGCCAGCAGCCGGGACAGACATTCACCCCTCCACTTT
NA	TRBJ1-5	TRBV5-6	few	CASSLLGLDQPQHF	TGTGCCAGCAGCTTGTTGGGGCTTGATCAGCCCCAGCATTTT
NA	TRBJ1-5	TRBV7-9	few	CASSPPGSGGNQPQHF	TGTGCCAGCAGCCCCCCGGGCTCTGGGGGAAATCAGCCCCAGCATTTT
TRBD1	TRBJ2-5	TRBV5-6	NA	CASSLRSTGPMVTQYF	TGTGCCAGCAGCTTGAGGTCGACAGGGCCCATGGTGACCCAGTACTTC
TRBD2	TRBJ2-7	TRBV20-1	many	CSASSGGARYEQYF	TGCAGTGCCTCCTCCGGGGGGGCGAGGTACGAGCAGTACTTC
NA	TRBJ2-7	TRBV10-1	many	CASSSGAEQYF	TGCGCCAGCAGTTCGGGAGCGGAGCAGTACTTC
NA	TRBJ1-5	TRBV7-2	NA	CASSLVANSNQPQHF	TGTGCCAGCAGCTTAGTTGCAAATAGCAATCAGCCCCAGCATTTT
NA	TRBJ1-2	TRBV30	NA	CAWSVPGWQNYGYTF	TGTGCCTGGAGTGTACCTGGGTGGCAGAACTATGGCTACACCTTC
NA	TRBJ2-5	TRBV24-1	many	CATSDPTPQQETQYF	TGTGCCACCAGTGACCCCACACCGCAACAAGAGACCCAGTACTTC
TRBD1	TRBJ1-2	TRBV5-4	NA	CASSQTGDNGYTF	TGTGCCAGCAGCCAGACAGGGGACAATGGCTACACCTTC
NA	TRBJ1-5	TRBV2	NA	CASSGEGNRNQPQHF	TGTGCCAGCAGTGGAGAGGGGAATCGTAATCAGCCCCAGCATTTT